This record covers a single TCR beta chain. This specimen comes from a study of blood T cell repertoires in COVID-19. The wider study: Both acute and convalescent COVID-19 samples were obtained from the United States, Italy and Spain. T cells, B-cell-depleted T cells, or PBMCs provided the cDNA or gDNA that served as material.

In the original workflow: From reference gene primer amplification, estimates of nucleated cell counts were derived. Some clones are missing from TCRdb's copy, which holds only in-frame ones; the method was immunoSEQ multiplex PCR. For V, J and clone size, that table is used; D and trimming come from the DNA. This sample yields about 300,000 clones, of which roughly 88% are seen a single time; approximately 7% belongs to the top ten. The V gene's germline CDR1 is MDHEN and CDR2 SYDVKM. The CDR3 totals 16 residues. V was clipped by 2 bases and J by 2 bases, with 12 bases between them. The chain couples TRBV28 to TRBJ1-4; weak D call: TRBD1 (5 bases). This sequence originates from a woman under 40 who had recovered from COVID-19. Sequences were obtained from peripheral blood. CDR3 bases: TGTGCCAGCAGTTTACCCCAGCGGGGGACTAATGAAAAACTGTTTTTT. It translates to CASSLPQRGTNEKLFF.